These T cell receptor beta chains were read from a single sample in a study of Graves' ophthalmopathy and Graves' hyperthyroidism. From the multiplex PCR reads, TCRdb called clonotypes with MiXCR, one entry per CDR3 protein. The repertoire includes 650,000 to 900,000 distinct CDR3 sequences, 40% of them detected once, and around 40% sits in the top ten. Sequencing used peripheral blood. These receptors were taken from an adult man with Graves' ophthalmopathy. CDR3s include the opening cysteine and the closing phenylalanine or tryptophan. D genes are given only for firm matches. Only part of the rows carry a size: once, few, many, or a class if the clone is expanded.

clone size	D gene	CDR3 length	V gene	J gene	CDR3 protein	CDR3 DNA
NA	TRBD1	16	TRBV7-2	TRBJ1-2	CASSQENRGLDYGYTF	TGTGCCAGCAGCCAGGAGAACAGGGGGCTGGACTATGGCTACACCTTC
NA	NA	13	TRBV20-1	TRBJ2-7	CSAESGELYEQYF	TGCAGTGCCGAGTCGGGTGAGCTATACGAGCAGTACTTC
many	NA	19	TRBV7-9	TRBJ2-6	CASSPRPFLDSSGANVLTF	TGTGCCAGCAGCCCTCGCCCGTTCCTGGACTCCTCTGGGGCCAACGTCCTGACTTTC
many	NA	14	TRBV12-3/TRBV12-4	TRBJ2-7	CASSYVQGRDEQYF	TGTGCCAGCAGCTACGTGCAGGGTAGGGACGAGCAGTACTTC
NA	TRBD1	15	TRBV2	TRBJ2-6	CASSEVGTAAYVLTF	TGTGCCAGCAGTGAGGTCGGGACAGCTGCCTACGTCCTGACTTTC
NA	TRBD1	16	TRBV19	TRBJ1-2	CASSTRVDRPNYGYTF	TGTGCCAGTAGTACCCGGGTGGACAGGCCTAACTATGGCTACACCTTC
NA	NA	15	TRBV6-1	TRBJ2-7	CASSEPGGFEYEQYF	TGTGCCAGCAGTGAACCAGGGGGGTTTGAGTACGAGCAGTACTTC
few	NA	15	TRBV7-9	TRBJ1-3	CASSPSGDTGNTIYF	TGTGCCAGCAGCCCTTCAGGGGATACTGGAAACACCATATATTTT
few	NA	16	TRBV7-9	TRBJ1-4	CASIPGPSSVGEKLFF	TGTGCCAGCATCCCGGGGCCCTCCAGTGTTGGTGAAAAACTGTTTTTT
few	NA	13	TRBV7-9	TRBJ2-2	CASSYTITGELFF	TGTGCCAGCAGCTACACTATCACCGGGGAGCTGTTTTTT
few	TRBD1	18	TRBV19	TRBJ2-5	CASSPGQGAYVSPETQYF	TGTGCCAGTAGCCCGGGACAGGGGGCTTACGTTTCGCCGGAGACCCAGTACTTC
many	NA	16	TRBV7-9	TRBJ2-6	CASSGSGGTGANVLTF	TGTGCCAGCAGCGGAAGTGGGGGAACTGGGGCCAACGTCCTGACTTTC
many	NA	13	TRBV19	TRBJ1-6	CASSPTRDSPLHF	TGTGCCAGTAGTCCAACTCGTGATTCACCCCTCCACTTT
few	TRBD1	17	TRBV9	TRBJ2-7	CASSSRDRVSHSYEQYF	TGTGCCAGCAGCAGCCGGGACAGGGTATCGCACTCCTACGAGCAGTACTTC
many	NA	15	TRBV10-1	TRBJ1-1	CASSERGFPGIEAFF	TGCGCCAGCAGTGAAAGGGGTTTCCCTGGAATTGAAGCTTTCTTT
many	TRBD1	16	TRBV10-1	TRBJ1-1	CASSEDKDRVNTEAFF	TGCGCCAGCAGTGAAGATAAAGACAGGGTAAACACTGAAGCTTTCTTT
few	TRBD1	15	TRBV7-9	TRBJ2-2	CASSPGTGTIGELFF	TGTGCCAGCAGTCCCGGGACAGGAACAATCGGGGAGCTGTTTTTT
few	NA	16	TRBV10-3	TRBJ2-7	CAISASQGGSSYEQYF	TGTGCCATCAGTGCATCCCAGGGGGGAAGCTCCTACGAGCAGTACTTC
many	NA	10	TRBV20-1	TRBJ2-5	CSAGLKNQYF	TGCAGTGCTGGTCTTAAGAACCAGTACTTC
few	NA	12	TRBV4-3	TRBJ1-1	CASSQGTAEAFF	TGCGCCAGCAGCCAAGGGACAGCTGAAGCTTTCTTT
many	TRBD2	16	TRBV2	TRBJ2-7	CASKVLAGGSWDEQYF	TGTGCCAGCAAGGTACTAGCGGGAGGGTCATGGGACGAGCAGTACTTC
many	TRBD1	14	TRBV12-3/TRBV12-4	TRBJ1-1	CASRDDRADTEAFF	TGTGCCAGCAGAGACGACAGGGCCGACACTGAAGCTTTCTTT
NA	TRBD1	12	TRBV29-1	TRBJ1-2	CTHRGGSAGYTF	TGCACCCACAGGGGCGGGTCGGCTGGCTACACCTTC
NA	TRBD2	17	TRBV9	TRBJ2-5	CASSPGGGRSDQETQYF	TGTGCCAGCAGCCCGGGGGGTGGCAGGAGCGACCAAGAGACCCAGTACTTC
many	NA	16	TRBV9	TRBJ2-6	CASSDRRPSGANVLTF	TGTGCCAGCAGCGACCGAAGGCCCTCTGGGGCCAACGTCCTGACTTTC
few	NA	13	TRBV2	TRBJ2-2	CASMGGFTGELFF	TGTGCCAGCATGGGGGGTTTCACCGGGGAGCTGTTTTTT
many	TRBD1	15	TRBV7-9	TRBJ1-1	CASSLAQGAATEAFF	TGTGCCAGCAGCTTAGCGCAGGGGGCAGCTACTGAAGCTTTCTTT
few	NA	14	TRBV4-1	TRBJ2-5	CASSPAGYQETQYF	TGCGCCAGCAGCCCCGCGGGATACCAAGAGACCCAGTACTTC
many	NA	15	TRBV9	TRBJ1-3	CASSLRAVSGNTIYF	TGTGCCAGCAGCCTAAGGGCAGTCTCTGGAAACACCATATATTTT
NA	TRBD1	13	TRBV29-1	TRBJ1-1	CSLLGQGGTEAFF	TGCAGCTTACTTGGACAGGGCGGCACTGAAGCTTTCTTT
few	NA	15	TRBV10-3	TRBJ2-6	CASSPPGIGANVLTF	TGTGCCAGCAGTCCCCCCGGGATTGGGGCCAACGTCCTGACTTTC
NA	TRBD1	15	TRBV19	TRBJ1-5	CASSMGQGTNRPQHF	TGTGCCAGTAGTATGGGACAGGGGACCAATCGGCCCCAACATTTT
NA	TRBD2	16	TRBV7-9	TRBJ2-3	CASTMTSGGITDTQYF	TGTGCCAGCACCATGACTAGCGGGGGAATCACAGATACGCAGTATTTT
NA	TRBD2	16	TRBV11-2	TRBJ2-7	CASSQDERGGQYEQYF	TGTGCCAGCAGCCAAGATGAGCGGGGGGGCCAGTACGAGCAGTACTTC
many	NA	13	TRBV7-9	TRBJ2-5	CASTVGLEETQYF	TGTGCCAGCACCGTGGGTTTGGAAGAGACCCAGTACTTC
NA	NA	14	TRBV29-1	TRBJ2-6	CSLPTGTGANVLTF	TGCAGCTTACCCACAGGGACTGGGGCCAACGTCCTGACTTTC
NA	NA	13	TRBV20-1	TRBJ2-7	CSARDGGIYEQYF	TGCAGTGCTCGCGATGGGGGGATCTACGAGCAGTACTTC
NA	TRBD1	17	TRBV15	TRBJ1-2	CATSIQAGTGGGYGYTF	TGTGCCACCAGCATCCAGGCCGGGACAGGGGGCGGCTATGGCTACACCTTC
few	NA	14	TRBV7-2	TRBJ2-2	CASSYLVVTGELFF	TGTGCCAGCAGCTACTTGGTCGTAACCGGGGAGCTGTTTTTT
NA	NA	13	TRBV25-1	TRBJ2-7	CAWRPRRGYEQYF	TGTGCCTGGAGGCCACGACGCGGGTACGAGCAGTACTTC
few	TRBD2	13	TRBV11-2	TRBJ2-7	CASSPGLANEQYF	TGTGCCAGCAGCCCGGGACTAGCTAACGAGCAGTACTTC
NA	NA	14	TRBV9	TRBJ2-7	CASSVVGSSYEQYF	TGTGCCAGCAGCGTAGTTGGGAGCTCCTACGAGCAGTACTTC
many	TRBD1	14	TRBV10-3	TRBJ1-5	CAISEQGARQPQHF	TGTGCCATCAGTGAGCAGGGGGCCAGACAGCCCCAGCATTTT
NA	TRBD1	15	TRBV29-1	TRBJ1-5	CSVADGTGTGEPQHF	TGCAGCGTCGCGGACGGGACAGGGACCGGTGAGCCCCAGCATTTT
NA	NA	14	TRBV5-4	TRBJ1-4	CASSFSRINEKLFF	TGTGCCAGCAGCTTCTCCAGAATTAACGAAAAACTGTTTTTT
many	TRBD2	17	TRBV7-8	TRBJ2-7	CASSLQLAGGWAYEQYF	TGTGCCAGCAGCTTACAACTAGCGGGAGGGTGGGCTTACGAGCAGTACTTC
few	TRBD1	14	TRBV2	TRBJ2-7	CASRRTGISYEQYF	TGTGCCAGCAGGAGGACAGGGATCTCCTACGAGCAGTACTTC
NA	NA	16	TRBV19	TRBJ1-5	CASSIDRGGRGQPQHF	TGTGCCAGTAGTATAGATCGGGGAGGACGCGGGCAGCCCCAGCATTTT
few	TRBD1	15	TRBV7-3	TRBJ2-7	CASSLGTGVAYEQYF	TGTGCCAGCAGTTTGGGCACAGGGGTGGCCTACGAGCAGTACTTC
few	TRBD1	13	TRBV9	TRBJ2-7	CASSETGAGEQYF	TGTGCCAGCAGCGAGACAGGGGCGGGGGAGCAGTACTTC
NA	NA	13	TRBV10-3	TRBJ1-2	CAILPTGNYGYTF	TGTGCCATTCTCCCTACAGGGAACTATGGCTACACCTTC
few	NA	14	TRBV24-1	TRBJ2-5	CASSYVGIQETQYF	TGTGCCAGCAGTTACGTAGGGATCCAAGAGACCCAGTACTTC
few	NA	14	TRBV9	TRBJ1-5	CASSVDGVSQPQHF	TGTGCCAGCAGCGTAGATGGGGTGTCGCAGCCCCAGCATTTT